A selection of T cell receptor beta chains follows, all from one sample in a study of blood T cell repertoires in COVID-19. TCRdb keeps only in-frame clones here, not all; method: immunoSEQ multiplex PCR. This sample yields about 120,000 clones, of which roughly 83% are seen a single time; 2% to 2.5% belongs to the top ten. Sequences were obtained from peripheral blood. These receptors all come from a man aged 25 to 40 with acute or convalescent COVID-19. CDR3s include the opening cysteine and the closing phenylalanine or tryptophan. The D gene is left open where the match is weak. Size is omitted from some rows. Given values are once, few, many or a class for expanded clones.

v_call	j_call	clone_size	d_call	cdr3_aa	cdr3_nt
TRBV4-2	TRBJ2-4	NA	NA	CASSQDLRTEAKNIQYF	TGTGCCAGCAGCCAAGATTTGAGGACAGAAGCCAAAAACATTCAGTACTTC
TRBV4-1	TRBJ2-7	NA	TRBD2	CASSQDWTSGYEQYF	TGCGCCAGCAGCCAAGACTGGACTAGCGGGTACGAGCAGTACTTC
TRBV5-5	TRBJ2-5	NA	TRBD2	CASSLGLAGNQETQYF	TGTGCCAGCAGCCTGGGACTAGCGGGGAACCAAGAGACCCAGTACTTC
TRBV4-1	TRBJ1-2	NA	NA	CASSQTWTSGPGYTF	TGCGCCAGCAGCCAAACCTGGACCTCAGGGCCTGGCTACACCTTC
TRBV13	TRBJ1-3	NA	NA	CASSLGNTIYF	TGTGCCAGCAGCCTTGGAAACACCATATATTTT
TRBV6-6	TRBJ1-4	NA	NA	CASSYRGLGEKLFF	TGTGCCAGCAGTTACCGGGGTTTGGGGGAAAAACTGTTTTTT
TRBV11-2	TRBJ2-1	NA	TRBD2	CASSARWGLIDNEQFF	TGTGCGAGCAGCGCCCGGTGGGGACTAATAGACAATGAGCAGTTCTTC
TRBV7-7	TRBJ2-1	NA	TRBD2	CASSPLAGSFNEQFF	TGTGCTAGCAGCCCGCTAGCGGGATCGTTCAATGAGCAGTTCTTC
TRBV10-3	TRBJ2-1	NA	TRBD1	CAISDNRGPNEQFF	TGTGCCATCAGTGATAACAGGGGGCCCAATGAGCAGTTCTTC
TRBV19	TRBJ1-4	NA	TRBD1	CASTSPGTGADEKLFF	TGTGCCAGTACCTCTCCTGGGACAGGCGCAGATGAAAAACTGTTTTTT
TRBV19	TRBJ1-5	NA	NA	CASSIGLLNQPQHF	TGTGCCAGTAGCATTGGGCTACTCAATCAGCCCCAGCATTTT
TRBV6-2/TRBV6-3	TRBJ2-2	NA	TRBD2	CASSYVGSGLADTGELFF	TGTGCCAGCAGTTACGTGGGTTCGGGACTAGCGGACACCGGGGAGCTGTTTTTT
TRBV18	TRBJ2-7	NA	NA	CASSPQGTYEQYF	TGTGCCAGCTCACCACAGGGGACCTACGAGCAGTACTTC
TRBV2	TRBJ1-5	many	NA	CASRGDTNQPQHF	TGTGCCAGTAGAGGGGACACCAATCAGCCCCAGCATTTT
TRBV25-1	TRBJ2-2	NA	NA	CALDRGAGELFF	TGTGCCCTAGACCGTGGTGCCGGGGAGCTGTTTTTT
TRBV6-5	TRBJ1-4	NA	NA	CASSQGMEKLFF	TGTGCCAGCAGTCAGGGAATGGAAAAACTGTTTTTT
TRBV7-2	TRBJ1-5	NA	NA	CASSSQTGSNQPQHF	TGTGCCAGCAGCTCCCAGACAGGCTCCAATCAGCCCCAGCATTTT
TRBV4-2	TRBJ2-5	NA	NA	CASSQAKARQETQYF	TGTGCCAGCAGCCAAGCGAAAGCTAGGCAAGAGACCCAGTACTTC
TRBV27	TRBJ2-1	NA	TRBD1	CASTPAGRGPTEQFF	TGTGCCAGCACCCCAGCGGGCAGGGGGCCGACTGAGCAGTTCTTC
TRBV7-8	TRBJ1-5	NA	NA	CASSLGGGDAYQPQHF	TGTGCCAGCAGCTTAGGGGGCGGGGACGCCTATCAGCCCCAGCATTTT
TRBV3-1/TRBV3-2	TRBJ1-4	NA	NA	CASSPGGRREKLFF	TGTGCCAGCAGCCCGGGCGGGCGGCGAGAAAAACTGTTTTTT
TRBV4-2	TRBJ2-7	NA	NA	CASSQDRGSYEQYF	TGTGCCAGCAGCCAAGACAGGGGCTCCTACGAGCAGTACTTC
TRBV10-1	TRBJ2-3	NA	NA	CASGDSSSRTDTQYF	TGCGCCAGCGGGGATTCTAGCAGCCGCACAGATACGCAGTATTTT
TRBV15	TRBJ2-5	NA	NA	CATSRAPTTLGETQYF	TGTGCCACCAGCAGAGCCCCCACGACTTTGGGAGAGACCCAGTACTTC
TRBV6-1	TRBJ2-1	NA	TRBD2	CASSEYREVAYNEQFF	TGTGCCAGCAGTGAGTATCGGGAGGTAGCCTACAATGAGCAGTTCTTC
TRBV6-5	TRBJ2-3	NA	NA	CASTVTSTDTQYF	TGTGCCAGCACGGTCACCTCCACAGATACGCAGTATTTT
TRBV6-5	TRBJ2-5	NA	NA	CASSSLDSPETQYF	TGTGCCAGCAGTTCTCTCGACTCCCCCGAGACCCAGTACTTC
TRBV7-2	TRBJ2-1	NA	TRBD2	CASSLATSADNEQFF	TGTGCCAGCAGCTTAGCGACTAGCGCGGACAATGAGCAGTTCTTC
TRBV30	TRBJ1-4	NA	TRBD1	CAWGGQGEKLFF	TGTGCCTGGGGGGGACAGGGGGAAAAACTGTTTTTT
TRBV5-1	TRBJ1-4	NA	NA	CASSQMPQGSNEKLFF	TGCGCCAGCAGCCAAATGCCACAGGGATCTAATGAAAAACTGTTTTTT
TRBV29-1	TRBJ2-1	NA	TRBD2	CSVETRLAGDREQFF	TGCAGCGTTGAGACGAGACTAGCGGGAGATCGGGAGCAGTTCTTC
TRBV19	TRBJ1-5	NA	NA	CASSTTFGSQPQHF	TGTGCCAGTAGTACAACTTTCGGGTCTCAGCCCCAGCATTTT
TRBV11-2	TRBJ2-7	NA	NA	CASSLSTSSSYEQYF	TGTGCCAGCAGCTTATCAACTAGCTCCTCCTACGAGCAGTACTTC